This TCR beta chain originates from a study of CD8+CD57+ T cells in acquired aplastic anemia. About the study: DNA recovered from sorted CD4+ and CD8+ cells had a mean of about 3 ug.

By flow cytometry, patients selected for sequencing had shown an expansion of CD8+CD57+ cells. Each patient had severe acquired aplastic anemia. Blood was sampled before the patients had received any therapy. Investigators profiled TCR beta VDJ and CDR3 from genomic DNA template. TCRdb itself ran the reads through MiXCR, one entry per CDR3 protein. The repertoire holds 150,000 to 200,000 distinct CDR3 sequences, with around half as singletons. CDR1 is SGHTA and CDR2 is FQGNSA in the germline V gene. Trimming cost V 3 bases and J 10 bases, with 13 bases left between them. CDR3 size: 14 residues. This chain connects TRBV7-2 to TRBJ1-6; D is unclear. The receptor's source is a human donor with aplastic anemia. Sequencing was performed on sorted CD4+, CD8+, or CD8+CD57+ T cells (not recorded which) from PBMCs. The CDR3 here is CASSLTTGNSPLHF. The DNA for the CDR3 is TGTGCCAGCAGCTTGACGACCGGGAACTCACCCCTCCACTTT.